Presented here are 18 T cell receptor beta chains from one specimen sequenced in a study of CD8+ T cells in alopecia areata. The investigators collected lesional scalp punch biopsies and peripheral blood from alopecia areata patients. In each case, RNA was isolated and then reverse transcribed into cDNA as the sequencing template. Sequenced by immunoSEQ multiplex PCR; TCRdb stores in-frame clones only, minus some. The sample includes about 7,400 clones, around 64% of them seen just once. Sequenced here: skin, sampled at week 0. The origin of the receptors is a human donor with alopecia areata.

V usage is TRBV6-4 and J usage is TRBJ2-3; TRBD2 aligns across 10 bases. Trimming at V came to 0 bases and at J to 1 base, leaving 1 base not matched to a gene. The length of the CDR3 is 16 residues. Germline CDR1 and CDR2: MRHNA and SNTAGT. CDR3 DNA sequence: TGTGCCAGCAGTGACTCAGCGGGGGGGGGCACAGATACGCAGTATTTT. This codes for CASSDSAGGGTDTQYF.

The sample holds a few counts of this clone. This chain uses TRBV7-2 with TRBJ2-5; D uncertain. The V gene's germline CDR1 is SGHTA and CDR2 FQGNSA. The germline V and J ends were trimmed by 1 base and 5 bases, with 14 bases remaining between them. This CDR3 contains 15 residues. CDR3 bases: TGTGCCAGCAGCTTAGTGGCCAAAAAGGAGGAGACCCAGTACTTC. Its protein product is CASSLVAKKEETQYF. Full variable domain (outside the CDR3, taken from reference TRBV7-2 and TRBJ2-5): GAGVSQSPSNKVTEKGKDVELRCDPISGHTALYWYRQSLGQGLEFLIYFQGNSAPDKSGLPSDRFSAERTGGSVSTLTIQRTQQEDSAVYLCASSLVAKKEETQYFGPGTRLLVL.

The chain couples TRBV11-2 to TRBJ2-3; 9 positions match TRBD1. Germline V gene lookup returns CDR1 SGHAT and CDR2 FQNNGV. This CDR3 region has 16 residues. V lost 5 bases to trimming and J lost 4 bases; unmatched junction nucleotides: 10. The CDR3 is CASSGGTGGLADTQYF. The CDR3 coding sequence is TGTGCCAGCAGCGGGGGAACAGGGGGCCTGGCAGATACGCAGTATTTT.

As for this clone: Possible read error: a much larger clone is one base away. The chain uses TRBV5-6 and TRBJ2-7; D unclear. The germline V gene has CDR1 SGHDT and CDR2 YYEEEE. The CDR3 extends over 14 amino acids. This CDR3 is CANSLGGGAYEQYF. The CDR3 coding sequence is TGTGCCAACAGCTTGGGTGGCGGAGCCTACGAGCAGTACTTC.

This clone has a single count. The chain carries TRBV5-6 and TRBJ1-1; 10 bases align to TRBD1. This CDR3 spans 16 amino acids. In germline, CDR1 is SGHDT, CDR2 YYEEEE. V dropped 4 bases and J dropped 7; count of bases not matched to a gene: 13. The CDR3 DNA reads as TGTGCCAGCAGCCTAAGAGACAGGGGGCGAGGGGATGAAGCTTTCTTT. It is translated as CASSLRDRGRGDEAFF.

Only one count was recorded for this clone. The chain recombines TRBV6-5 with TRBJ1-2, with D possibly TRBD1 on 6 matching bases. The CDR3 has 15 amino acids. V dropped 2 bases and J dropped 2 bases, with 12 bases sitting between them. Germline lookup yields CDR1 MNHEY and CDR2 SVGAGI. CDR3 residues: CASSYSMGHNYGYTF. Here the CDR3 DNA reads TGTGCCAGCAGTTACAGTATGGGACACAACTATGGCTACACCTTC.

J is TRBJ2-4 and V is TRBV5-1, with 9 bases that match TRBD1. Germline assignment: CDR1 SGHRS and CDR2 YFSETQ. The CDR3 contains 18 residues. Trimming cost V 4 bases and J 2 bases; bases outside gene matches: 13. The CDR3 bases are TGCGCCAGCAGCGAAGGACAGGGGCCGACGGACTCCAAAAACATTCAGTACTTC. Protein: CASSEGQGPTDSKNIQYF.

Concerning this clone: Other DNA variants within this sample encode the same CDR3. The J gene is TRBJ2-7, the V gene TRBV4-3, with D possibly matching TRBD2 (7 bases). CDR1 LGHNA and CDR2 YSLEER come from the germline V gene. The length of the CDR3 is 14 residues. Trimming cost V 3 bases and J 7 bases, with 16 bases left between them. CDR3 protein: CASSQGRGAGEQYF. The DNA of the CDR3 is TGCGCCAGCAGCCAGGGTCGGGGGGCCGGGGAGCAGTACTTC.

The gene calls are TRBV19 and TRBJ1-6, with D unclear. The CDR3 is made up of 13 amino acids. The V gene lost 3 bases and the J gene lost 8 bases, with 8 bases spanning the gap. The germline V gene encodes CDR1 LNHDA and CDR2 SQIVND (reference sequence). The CDR3: CASSMSGDSPLHF. The CDR3 DNA is TGTGCCAGTAGTATGTCCGGGGATTCACCCCTCCACTTT. The entire variable domain, with the rest obtained from reference TRBV19 and TRBJ1-6, is as follows: DGGITQSPKYLFRKEGQNVTLSCEQNLNHDAMYWYRQDPGQGLRLIYYSQIVNDFQKGDIAEGYSVSREKKESFPLTVTSAQKNPTAFYLCASSMSGDSPLHFGNGTRLTVT.

V usage is TRBV7-9 and J usage is TRBJ2-7; D is ambiguous. Trimming removed 2 bases at V and 1 base at J, with 6 bases between. Germline values: CDR1 SEHNR, CDR2 FQNEAQ (reference sequence). The CDR3 loop spans 13 amino acids. CDR3 in DNA: TGTGCCAGCAGCTTACAGACTTCCTACGAGCAGTACTTC. The encoded protein is CASSLQTSYEQYF.

The chain is built from TRBV27 and TRBJ2-7; 7 bases agree with TRBD1. V gave up 1 base and J gave up 0 bases; unmatched junction bases: 6. Looked up from germline, CDR1 is MNHEY and CDR2 is SMNVEV (reference sequence). The CDR3 extends over 16 amino acids. CDR3 residues: CASSLYGTDLSYEQYF. In DNA form, the CDR3 reads TGTGCCAGCAGTTTATACGGGACAGACCTCTCCTACGAGCAGTACTTC.

The rearrangement uses TRBV7-2 and TRBJ2-7, with D unclear. In germline, CDR1 is SGHTA, CDR2 FQGNSA. The CDR3 extends over 11 amino acids. With 7 bases removed from V and 7 bases from J, the gap between germline ends came to 11 bases. Here the CDR3 reads CASTRSGEQYF. For the CDR3, the DNA is TGTGCCAGCACCAGATCCGGGGAGCAGTACTTC.

This chain connects TRBV27 to TRBJ2-1; TRBD1 matches at 9 bases. The V segment lost 7 bases and the J segment 5 bases; nucleotides outside the gene matches: 3. From germline, CDR1 is MNHEY and CDR2 SMNVEV (reference sequence). The CDR3 has 13 residues. The CDR3 region has the DNA TGTGCCAGCACCGGGACAGGGAACAATGAGCAGTTCTTC. Its translation: CASTGTGNNEQFF.

This sequence joins TRBV4-3 and TRBJ2-2, with TRBD1 matching 7 bases. Germline V gives CDR1 LGHNA, CDR2 YSLEER. J lost 7 bases, V lost 4 bases, and 6 bases had no gene match. This CDR3 has 14 amino acids. This CDR3 is CASSPDRVVGELFF. CDR3 bases: TGCGCCAGCAGCCCTGACAGGGTGGTCGGGGAGCTGTTTTTT.

This chain links TRBV5-1 with TRBJ2-7, with TRBD1 as a possible D gene (9 bases). The CDR3 extends over 14 amino acids. V was pared by 4 bases and J by 5 bases, with 16 bases between. Germline-derived CDR1 and CDR2 are SGHRS and YFSETQ. The CDR3 coding sequence is TGCGCCAGCAGCCGGGGGGGACAGGGTCACGAGCAGTACTTC. As protein: CASSRGGQGHEQYF.

The rearrangement links TRBV2 to TRBJ1-1, with D tentatively TRBD1 (6 bases). CDR1 is SNHLY, CDR2 FYNNEI, per germline. CDR3 size: 12 residues. Trimming stripped 6 bases from V and 5 bases from J, with 10 bases between. CDR3 protein: CASSGQKTEAFF. The CDR3 DNA reads TGTGCCAGCAGCGGACAGAAGACTGAAGCTTTCTTT.

The chain uses TRBV7-3 and TRBJ1-5; 8 bases fit TRBD1. The CDR3 runs 19 residues. Germline V gene data show CDR1 as SGHTA and CDR2 as FQGTGA. With V trimmed by 5 bases and J by 0 bases, 15 bases remained unmatched. The DNA of the CDR3 is TGTGCCAGCAGCCCGTGGACAGGGCCAAGGGGGTATAGCAATCAGCCCCAGCATTTT. Protein: CASSPWTGPRGYSNQPQHF.

The chain has TRBV5-1 and TRBJ2-7; the D is unclear. The V end was cut by 1 base, the J end by 1 base, with 9 bases between. The CDR3 totals 14 residues. Germline CDR1 and CDR2: SGHRS and YFSETQ. CDR3 DNA sequence: TGCGCCAGCAGCTTGTGGGCAGATTCCTACGAGCAGTACTTC. It is translated as CASSLWADSYEQYF.